This record covers a single T cell receptor beta chain. Its specificity is not known. The V segment lost 6 bases and the J segment 3 bases; nucleotides outside the gene matches: 10. CDR3 length equals 15 residues. The germline gives CDR1 ENHRY, CDR2 SYGVKD. This entry is derived from a study of lymphopenia after photon versus proton radiotherapy. Whole-study findings and limits: Only patients who died were analyzed for survival; proton advantage is unproven. After lymphocyte nadir, photon-treated repertoires showed oligoclonal expansion, especially CD8+ Temra. In patients who died, overall survival fell as post-nadir TCR diversity dropped more.

Generated by immunoSEQ multiplex PCR, the TCRdb table keeps only in-frame clones and is missing some. The sample holds some 30,000 clones, around 90% seen once. The source material was peripheral blood, sampled from a patient treated with proton-based radiotherapy. This TCR was sampled from a woman aged 60-70 years with cholangiocarcinoma. Some clones in this sample may be carry-over from other donors' samples. This chain connects TRBV10-3 to TRBJ1-2, with TRBD1 matching over 7 bases. The CDR3 is CAIRDERGTDYGYTF. The CDR3 coding sequence is TGTGCCATCAGAGATGAACGGGGGACAGACTATGGCTACACCTTC.